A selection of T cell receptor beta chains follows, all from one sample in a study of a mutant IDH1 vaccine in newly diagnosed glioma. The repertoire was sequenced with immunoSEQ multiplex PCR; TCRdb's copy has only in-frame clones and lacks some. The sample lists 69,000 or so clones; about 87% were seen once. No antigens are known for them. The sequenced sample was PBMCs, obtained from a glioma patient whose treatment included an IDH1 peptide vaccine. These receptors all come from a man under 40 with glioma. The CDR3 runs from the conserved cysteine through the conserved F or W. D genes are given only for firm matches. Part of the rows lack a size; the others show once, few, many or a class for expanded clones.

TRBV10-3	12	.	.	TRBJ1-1	TGTGCCATCAGTAATAGAAACACTGAAGCTTTCTTT	CAISNRNTEAFF
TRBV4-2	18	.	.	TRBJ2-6	TGTGCCAGCAGCTTCAGGGGCAGGTTACAAAGTCGGGCCAACGTCCTGACTTTC	CASSFRGRLQSRANVLTF
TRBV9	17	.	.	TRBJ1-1	TGTGCCAGCAGCAGCCCGGGGGACCCGGCAATTGACACTGAAGCTTTCTTT	CASSSPGDPAIDTEAFF
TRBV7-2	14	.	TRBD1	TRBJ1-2	TGTGCCAGCAGCTTAGGACAGGGTAACTATGGCTACACCTTC	CASSLGQGNYGYTF
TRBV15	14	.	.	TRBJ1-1	TGTGCCACCAGCAGAGATCCCGCTCTACCTGAAGCTTTCTTT	CATSRDPALPEAFF
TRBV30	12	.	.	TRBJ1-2	TGTGCCTGGAGTGTGGGGGGATTTGGCTACACCTTC	CAWSVGGFGYTF
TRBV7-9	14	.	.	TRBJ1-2	TGTGCCAGCAGCCTAACAGACGGGGGTGGGAGCTACACCTTC	CASSLTDGGGSYTF
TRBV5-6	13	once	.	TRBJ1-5	TGTGCCAGCAGCTTGGGGGTTGATCAGCCCCAGCATTTT	CASSLGVDQPQHF
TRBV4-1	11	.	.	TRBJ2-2	TGCGCCAGCAGCTACCAAGGGGAGCTGTTTTTT	CASSYQGELFF
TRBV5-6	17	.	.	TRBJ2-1	TGTGCCAGCAGCCTGTACCGGGACACATCTAGGTTATCTGAGCAGTTCTTC	CASSLYRDTSRLSEQFF
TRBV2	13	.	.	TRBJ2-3	TGTGCCAGCAGGGGGACCTTCACAGATACGCAGTATTTT	CASRGTFTDTQYF
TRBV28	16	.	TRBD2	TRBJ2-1	TGTGCCAGCAGTTTTCGCCTAGCGGGAGGGCGAAATGAGCAGTTCTTC	CASSFRLAGGRNEQFF
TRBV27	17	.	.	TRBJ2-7	TGTGCCAGCAGAGGACTTGTGACAGGTAAAGGAGGCTACGAGCAGTACTTC	CASRGLVTGKGGYEQYF
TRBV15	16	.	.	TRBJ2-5	TGTGCCACCAGCACCCTAGCCCCCCAGGGTCAAGAGACCCAGTACTTC	CATSTLAPQGQETQYF
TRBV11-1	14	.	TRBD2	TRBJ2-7	TGTGCCAGCAGGGACGGGGGGGCCGGCTACGAGCAGTACTTC	CASRDGGAGYEQYF
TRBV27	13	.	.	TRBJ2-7	TGTGCCAGCAGTTTTGGGGCCGGGGCCGAGCAGTACTTC	CASSFGAGAEQYF
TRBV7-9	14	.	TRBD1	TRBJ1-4	TGTGCCAGCAGCTGGACAGGGGAGCAAGAAAAACTGTTTTTT	CASSWTGEQEKLFF
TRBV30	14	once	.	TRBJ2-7	TGTGCCTGGAGTGTAGGAGGTACCACCTACGAGCAGTACTTC	CAWSVGGTTYEQYF
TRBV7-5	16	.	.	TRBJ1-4	TGTGTCAGAAGCTCCAGCAGGGGAAAGGCGGGTGAAAAACTGTTTTTT	CVRSSSRGKAGEKLFF
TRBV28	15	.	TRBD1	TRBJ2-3	TGTGCCAGCAGTTCCGGGACAGGGGCACCAGATACGCAGTATTTT	CASSSGTGAPDTQYF
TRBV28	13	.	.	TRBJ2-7	TGTGCCAGCAGGCGAACAGGGAGCTACGAGCAGTACTTC	CASRRTGSYEQYF
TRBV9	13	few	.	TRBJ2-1	TGTGCCAGCAGCGTAAGAGGGGGAAGTGAGCAGTTCTTC	CASSVRGGSEQFF
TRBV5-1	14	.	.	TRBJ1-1	TGCGCCAGCAATCTGCCCCTACCAGGCACTGAAGCTTTCTTT	CASNLPLPGTEAFF
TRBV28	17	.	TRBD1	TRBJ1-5	TGTGCCAGCAGCTTGGACAGGAAGGTTTATAGCAATCAGCCCCAGCATTTT	CASSLDRKVYSNQPQHF
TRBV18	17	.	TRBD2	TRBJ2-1	TGTGCCAGCTCACCGGGGACTAGCGGGGGGGCCATGGATGAGCAGTTCTTC	CASSPGTSGGAMDEQFF
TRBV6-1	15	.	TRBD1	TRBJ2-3	TGTGCCAGCACCTTCCGGGACAGCGCCTACTATACGCAGTATTTT	CASTFRDSAYYTQYF
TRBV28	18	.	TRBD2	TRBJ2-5	TGTGCCAGCAGTTCAACTTGGACTAGCGGGGGCCACCAAGAGACCCAGTACTTC	CASSSTWTSGGHQETQYF
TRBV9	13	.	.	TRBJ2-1	TGTGCCAGCAGCGTCCGCGCCTACAATGAGCAGTTCTTC	CASSVRAYNEQFF
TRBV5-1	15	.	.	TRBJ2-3	TGCGCCAGCAGCTTTTACCGGGACCTCGCAGATACGCAGTATTTT	CASSFYRDLADTQYF
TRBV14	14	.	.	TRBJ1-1	TGTGCCAGCAACCTAGGGCCCATCGACACTGAAGCTTTCTTT	CASNLGPIDTEAFF
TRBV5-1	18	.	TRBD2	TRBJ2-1	TGCGCCAGCAGCTTAACCGGGACTAGCGGGAGGGCCACGGATGAGCAGTTCTTC	CASSLTGTSGRATDEQFF
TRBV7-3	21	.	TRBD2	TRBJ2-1	TGTGCCAGCAGCTTACAGTCCTGCGGCCTATGTGGCGGGAGCCCCTACTTTGAGCAGTTCTTC	CASSLQSCGLCGGSPYFEQFF
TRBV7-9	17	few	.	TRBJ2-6	TGTGCCAGCATCCATTGGGACTCCAAGTCTGGGGCCAACGTCCTGACTTTC	CASIHWDSKSGANVLTF
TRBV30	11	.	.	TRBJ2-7	TGTGCCTGGAGTATGAGGGACGAGCAGTACTTC	CAWSMRDEQYF
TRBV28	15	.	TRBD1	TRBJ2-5	TGTGCCAGCAGTTTATTGGGACAGGGCCTGGAGACCCAGTACTTC	CASSLLGQGLETQYF
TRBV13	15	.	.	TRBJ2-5	TGTGCCAGCAGCTTAGGAGGGGTCGGACAAGAGACCCAGTACTTC	CASSLGGVGQETQYF
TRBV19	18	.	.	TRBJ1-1	TGTGCCAGTAGTATATCCGGACATCTAGGGGGTTATAACACTGAAGCTTTCTTT	CASSISGHLGGYNTEAFF